The rows below give T cell receptor beta chains drawn from one sample of a study of blood T cell repertoires in COVID-19. Generated by immunoSEQ multiplex PCR, the TCRdb table keeps only in-frame clones and is missing some. The sample contains approximately 200,000 clones, about 83% of which appear only once. The sequencing input was PBMCs or T cells enriched from blood (not recorded which). These receptors all come from a woman aged 25 to 45 who had recovered from COVID-19. Both conserved end residues are part of each CDR3. The D gene is left open where the match is weak. For some rows the clone size is stated as once, few or many, or as a class when expanded; others skip it.

D: TRBD2
size: -
V: TRBV24-1
J: TRBJ2-1
CDR3: CATSVTQTSGRLFF
DNA: TGTGCCACCAGTGTCACCCAGACTAGCGGGAGGCTCTTCTTC

D: TRBD1
size: -
V: TRBV2
J: TRBJ2-1
CDR3: CASSDWTGGFEQFF
DNA: TGTGCCAGCAGTGATTGGACAGGGGGCTTCGAGCAGTTCTTC

D: -
size: -
V: TRBV6-4
J: TRBJ2-3
CDR3: CASSDGAASTDTQYF
DNA: TGTGCCAGCAGTGACGGAGCGGCTAGCACAGATACGCAGTATTTT

D: -
size: once
V: TRBV6-4
J: TRBJ2-3
CDR3: CASSGQGADTQYF
DNA: TGTGCCAGCAGTGGACAAGGCGCAGATACGCAGTATTTT

D: -
size: once
V: TRBV10-3
J: TRBJ2-2
CDR3: CAISGVADPNTGELFF
DNA: TGTGCCATCAGTGGAGTAGCGGATCCGAACACCGGGGAGCTGTTTTTT

D: -
size: -
V: TRBV7-3
J: TRBJ2-7
CDR3: CASSLRQAHEQYF
DNA: TGTGCCAGCAGCTTACGACAGGCCCACGAGCAGTACTTC

D: -
size: -
V: TRBV5-5
J: TRBJ2-7
CDR3: CASSRITRDEQYF
DNA: TGTGCCAGCAGCCGAATAACCAGGGACGAGCAGTACTTC

D: TRBD1
size: -
V: TRBV30
J: TRBJ1-4
CDR3: CAWSQGQGKEKLFF
DNA: TGTGCCTGGAGTCAGGGACAGGGAAAGGAAAAACTGTTTTTT

D: TRBD1
size: -
V: TRBV27
J: TRBJ2-5
CDR3: CASSRQGVETQYF
DNA: TGTGCCAGCAGTAGACAGGGAGTGGAGACCCAGTACTTC

D: TRBD1
size: -
V: TRBV30
J: TRBJ2-2
CDR3: CAWSVWDRANTGELFF
DNA: TGTGCCTGGAGTGTGTGGGACAGGGCGAACACCGGGGAGCTGTTTTTT

D: TRBD1
size: -
V: TRBV9
J: TRBJ2-2
CDR3: CASSVGGQANTGELFF
DNA: TGTGCCAGCAGCGTAGGGGGACAGGCGAACACCGGGGAGCTGTTTTTT

D: TRBD2
size: -
V: TRBV5-4
J: TRBJ2-7
CDR3: CASSRTSVSYEQYF
DNA: TGTGCCAGCAGCCGGACTAGCGTATCCTACGAGCAGTACTTC

D: -
size: few
V: TRBV7-9
J: TRBJ2-1
CDR3: CASSLTHNNEQFF
DNA: TGTGCCAGCAGCTTGACACATAACAATGAGCAGTTCTTC

D: TRBD2
size: few
V: TRBV3-1/TRBV3-2
J: TRBJ2-1
CDR3: CASSQVSGRAFYQEQFF
DNA: TGTGCCAGCAGCCAAGTAAGCGGGAGGGCCTTTTATCAGGAGCAGTTCTTC

D: TRBD2
size: few
V: TRBV9
J: TRBJ2-1
CDR3: CASSASGTPYNEQFF
DNA: TGTGCCAGCAGCGCTAGCGGGACCCCCTACAATGAGCAGTTCTTC

D: TRBD1
size: -
V: TRBV19
J: TRBJ1-6
CDR3: CASSVRQGIYNSPLHF
DNA: TGTGCCAGTAGTGTCCGACAGGGAATCTATAATTCACCCCTCCACTTT

D: TRBD1
size: -
V: TRBV28
J: TRBJ1-2
CDR3: CASSLGQGWVNYGYTF
DNA: TGTGCCAGCAGTTTGGGACAGGGGTGGGTCAACTATGGCTACACCTTC

D: -
size: once
V: TRBV5-8
J: TRBJ2-7
CDR3: CASTDSLQGSYEQYF
DNA: TGTGCCAGCACCGACTCACTACAAGGTTCCTACGAGCAGTACTTC

D: -
size: -
V: TRBV7-8
J: TRBJ1-1
CDR3: CASSHTDSTEAFF
DNA: TGTGCCAGCAGCCACACAGATTCGACTGAAGCTTTCTTT

D: -
size: medium-sized
V: TRBV28
J: TRBJ1-1
CDR3: CASSFMADEAFF
DNA: TGTGCCAGCAGTTTTATGGCAGATGAAGCTTTCTTT

D: TRBD1
size: once
V: TRBV25-1
J: TRBJ1-5
CDR3: CASGRGGTDSNQPQHF
DNA: TGTGCCAGCGGACGGGGGGGGACAGATAGCAATCAGCCCCAGCATTTT

D: -
size: -
V: TRBV5-1
J: TRBJ2-7
CDR3: CASSSGPTALRYEQYF
DNA: TGCGCCAGCAGCTCCGGACCGACAGCTTTACGCTACGAGCAGTACTTC

D: TRBD2
size: -
V: TRBV27
J: TRBJ2-5
CDR3: CASRGLGKGTQYF
DNA: TGTGCCAGCAGGGGACTAGGGAAAGGAACCCAGTACTTC

D: TRBD1
size: -
V: TRBV18
J: TRBJ1-1
CDR3: CASHISHRGNTEAFF
DNA: TGTGCCAGCCACATCAGTCACAGGGGAAACACTGAAGCTTTCTTT

D: -
size: once
V: TRBV18
J: TRBJ2-5
CDR3: CASSPPVGGEAETQYF
DNA: TGTGCCAGCTCACCTCCCGTGGGGGGAGAGGCTGAGACCCAGTACTTC